This is a list of T cell receptor beta chains from one sample in a study of T cells in Graves' hyperthyroidism and ophthalmopathy. Each CDR3 protein gets one entry after TCRdb re-called the multiplex PCR reads with MiXCR. The sample lists over 250,000 distinct CDR3 sequences; around 13% were seen once. Sequenced sample: blood. Receptor source: a woman in her thirties or forties with Graves' ophthalmopathy. The CDR3 runs from the conserved cysteine through the conserved F or W. D genes are given only for firm matches. Size values are once, few and many counts, or a class for expanded clones, and some rows have none.

cdr3_aa cdr3_nt d_call j_call clone_size v_call
CASSRRQGLGTDTQYF TGTGCCAGTAGTAGAAGACAGGGGCTTGGCACAGATACGCAGTATTTT TRBD1 TRBJ2-3 NA TRBV19
CASSLDLSSGELFF TGTGCCAGCAGCTTAGATCTTAGCAGCGGGGAGCTGTTTTTT NA TRBJ2-2 NA TRBV11-2
CASSQDPEDSPLHF TGTGCCAGCAGCCAAGATCCAGAGGATTCACCCCTCCACTTT NA TRBJ1-6 NA TRBV4-2
CASSFAGLAGTYEQYF TGTGCCAGCAGCTTTGCAGGACTAGCGGGAACCTACGAGCAGTACTTC TRBD2 TRBJ2-7 many TRBV11-2
CASSPEGSYEQYF TGTGCCAGCTCACCAGAGGGTTCCTACGAGCAGTACTTC NA TRBJ2-7 NA TRBV18
CASSFLASGSDEQFF TGTGCCAGCAGTTTCCTGGCTAGCGGGAGTGATGAGCAGTTCTTC TRBD2 TRBJ2-1 many TRBV27
CASSLTGMDQPQHF TGTGCCAGCAGCCTGACAGGGATGGATCAGCCCCAGCATTTT TRBD1 TRBJ1-5 many TRBV11-2
CASSFYTGATEAFF TGTGCCAGCAGCTTTTATACAGGTGCCACTGAAGCTTTCTTT NA TRBJ1-1 few TRBV9
CASSFEDNQPQHF TGTGCCAGCAGCTTCGAGGATAATCAGCCCCAGCATTTT NA TRBJ1-5 many TRBV7-2
CASSWRTEQFF TGTGCCAGCAGCTGGCGGACAGAGCAGTTCTTC NA TRBJ2-1 many TRBV5-6
CASSGGTGGGYGYTF TGTGCCAGCAGTGGGGGGACAGGGGGCGGATATGGCTACACCTTC TRBD1 TRBJ1-2 many TRBV25-1
CASSLMREAPSQTQYF TGTGCCAGCAGCTTAATGCGTGAAGCGCCTTCGCAGACCCAGTACTTC NA TRBJ2-5 many TRBV7-9
CASSYGTSGPNEQFF TGTGCCAGCAGTTACGGGACTAGCGGGCCCAATGAGCAGTTCTTC TRBD2 TRBJ2-1 many TRBV6-6
CASSQLGTYKGYTF TGCGCCAGCAGCCAACTAGGGACCTACAAGGGCTACACCTTC NA TRBJ1-2 NA TRBV4-1
CASSYPPGRDNGYTF TGTGCCAGCAGTTACCCCCCCGGCAGGGATAATGGCTACACCTTC NA TRBJ1-2 many TRBV6-2/TRBV6-3
CASSYNRGDGYTF TGTGCCAGCAGTTACAACAGAGGGGATGGCTACACCTTC NA TRBJ1-2 many TRBV6-2/TRBV6-3
CASSESGGGTYEQYF TGTGCCAGCAGTGAATCTGGGGGGGGCACCTACGAGCAGTACTTC NA TRBJ2-7 few TRBV25-1
CASSSFGRTGGGGYTF TGTGCCAGCAGTTCATTCGGGAGGACAGGGGGCGGTGGCTACACCTTC TRBD1 TRBJ1-2 many TRBV27
CASRLAGLTDTQYF TGTGCCAGCAGACTAGCGGGGCTCACAGATACGCAGTATTTT TRBD2 TRBJ2-3 many TRBV2
CASSDRRGQPDEQYF TGTGCCAGCAGCGACCGTAGGGGACAACCCGACGAGCAGTACTTC NA TRBJ2-7 many TRBV13
CASSWAGVQETQYF TGTGCCAGTAGTTGGGCGGGGGTCCAAGAGACCCAGTACTTC TRBD2 TRBJ2-5 NA TRBV19
CSARAYPAIPSDTDTQYF TGCAGTGCTAGAGCCTACCCTGCAATACCGAGTGATACAGATACGCAGTATTTT NA TRBJ2-3 once TRBV20-1
CASSLAIGTFRSYEQYF TGTGCCAGCAGTTTAGCTATTGGAACTTTTCGTTCCTACGAGCAGTACTTC NA TRBJ2-7 many TRBV28
CASTPRVNQETQYF TGCGCCAGCACCCCCCGGGTGAACCAAGAGACCCAGTACTTC NA TRBJ2-5 NA TRBV4-1
CASGLAGGLGEQYF TGTGCCAGCGGGCTAGCGGGGGGGCTGGGGGAGCAGTACTTC TRBD2 TRBJ2-7 many TRBV6-1
CASSHEDRLGYNEQFF TGCGCCAGCAGCCACGAAGACAGGTTGGGATACAATGAGCAGTTCTTC NA TRBJ2-1 NA TRBV4-1
CASSDMTPGRETQYF TGTGCCAGCAGTGACATGACCCCCGGGAGGGAGACCCAGTACTTC TRBD2 TRBJ2-5 many TRBV6-1
CAWSGDKTQYF TGTGCCTGGAGTGGGGACAAGACCCAGTACTTC NA TRBJ2-5 many TRBV30
CASSQGPRGAGGGDTQYF TGTGCCAGCAGCCAAGGTCCCAGGGGCGCGGGGGGAGGAGATACGCAGTATTTT TRBD2 TRBJ2-3 NA TRBV3-1
CASSSRGTGELFF TGTGCCAGCAGCTCGAGGGGCACCGGGGAGCTGTTTTTT NA TRBJ2-2 many TRBV7-2
CASSLGVVGGIRSYNEQFF TGTGCCAGCAGCTTAGGTGTGGTGGGGGGCATTAGGTCCTACAATGAGCAGTTCTTC NA TRBJ2-1 NA TRBV7-9
CASKRSATNEKLFF TGTGCCAGCAAAAGGAGCGCAACTAATGAAAAACTGTTTTTT NA TRBJ1-4 many TRBV2
CASSLTGYGSSFGNEQFF TGTGCCAGCAGCTTGACAGGGTATGGGAGTAGTTTCGGCAATGAGCAGTTCTTC TRBD1 TRBJ2-1 NA TRBV6-1
CASSLVGGTQYF TGTGCCAGCAGCTTAGTTGGGGGGACCCAGTACTTC NA TRBJ2-5 many TRBV7-9
CASSFWDRPNQPQHF TGTGCCAGCAGTTTCTGGGACAGGCCCAATCAGCCCCAGCATTTT TRBD1 TRBJ1-5 many TRBV28
CASSRDRVGTEAFF TGTGCCAGCAGCCGAGACAGGGTAGGCACTGAAGCTTTCTTT TRBD1 TRBJ1-1 NA TRBV5-5
CASSVVGNEQFF TGTGCCAGCAGTGTGGTGGGGAATGAGCAGTTCTTC NA TRBJ2-1 many TRBV2
CASSLAPRGKGEAFF TGTGCCAGCAGCTTAGCTCCCAGGGGTAAGGGTGAAGCTTTCTTT NA TRBJ1-1 many TRBV11-2